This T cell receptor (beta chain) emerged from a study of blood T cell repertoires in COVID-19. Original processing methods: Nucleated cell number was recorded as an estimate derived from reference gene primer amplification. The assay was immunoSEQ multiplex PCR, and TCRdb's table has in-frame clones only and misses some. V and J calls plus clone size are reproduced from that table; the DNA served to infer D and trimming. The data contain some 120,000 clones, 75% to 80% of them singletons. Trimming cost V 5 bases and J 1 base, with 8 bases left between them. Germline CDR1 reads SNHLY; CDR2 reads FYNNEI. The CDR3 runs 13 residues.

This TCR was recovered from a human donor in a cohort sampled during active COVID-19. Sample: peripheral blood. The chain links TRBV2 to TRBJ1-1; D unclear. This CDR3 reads CASSNRPNTEAFF. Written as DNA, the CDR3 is TGTGCCAGCAGTAACAGACCGAACACTGAAGCTTTCTTT.